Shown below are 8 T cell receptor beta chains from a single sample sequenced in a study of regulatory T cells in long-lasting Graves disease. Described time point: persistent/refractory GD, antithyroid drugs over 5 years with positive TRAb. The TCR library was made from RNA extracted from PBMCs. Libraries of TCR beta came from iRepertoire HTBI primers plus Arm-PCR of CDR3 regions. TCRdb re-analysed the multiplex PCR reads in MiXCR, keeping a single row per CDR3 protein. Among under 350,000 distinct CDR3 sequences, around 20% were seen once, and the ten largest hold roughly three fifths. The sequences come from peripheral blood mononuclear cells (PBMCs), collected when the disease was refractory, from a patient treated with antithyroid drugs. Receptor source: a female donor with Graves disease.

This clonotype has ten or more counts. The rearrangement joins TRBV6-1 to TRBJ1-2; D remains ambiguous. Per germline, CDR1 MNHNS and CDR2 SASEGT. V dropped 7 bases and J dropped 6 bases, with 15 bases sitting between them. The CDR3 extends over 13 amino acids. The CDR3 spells CASTPFSTNGYTF. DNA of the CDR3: TGTGCCAGCACCCCCTTTAGCACCAATGGCTACACCTTC.

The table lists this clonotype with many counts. CDR3 sequence (DNA): TGTGCCAGCAGCCCCCAGGGGGTAGATGTCCATGGCTACACCTTC. Protein product: CASSPQGVDVHGYTF. The genes are TRBV12-3 or TRBV12-4 and TRBJ1-2, with TRBD1 matching 7 bases. The CDR3 is 15 residues long. V trimming: 6 bases; J trimming: 6 bases; junction bases outside the gene matches: 13.

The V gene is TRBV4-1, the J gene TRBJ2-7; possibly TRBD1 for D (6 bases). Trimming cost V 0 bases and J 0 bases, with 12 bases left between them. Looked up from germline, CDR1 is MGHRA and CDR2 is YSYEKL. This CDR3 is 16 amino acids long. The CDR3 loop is CASSQDDRSSSYEQYF. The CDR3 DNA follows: TGCGCCAGCAGCCAAGATGACAGGTCGAGCTCCTACGAGCAGTACTTC.

The CDR3 protein is CASSALETGDEQYF. The DNA of the CDR3 is TGTGCCAGCAGCGCCCTAGAGACAGGGGACGAGCAGTACTTC. V and J are TRBV7-9 and TRBJ2-7, with TRBD1 matching over 8 bases. J was trimmed by 5 bases and V by 5 bases; bases with no gene match: 8. Germline CDR1 and CDR2: SEHNR and FQNEAQ (reference sequence). The length of the CDR3 is 14 residues. Full variable domain (rest looked up from reference TRBV7-9 and TRBJ2-7): DTGVSQNPRHKITKRGQNVTFRCDPISEHNRLYWYRQTLGQGPEFLTYFQNEAQLEKSRLLSDRFSAERPKGSFSTLEIQRTEQGDSAMYLCASSALETGDEQYFGPGTRLTVT.

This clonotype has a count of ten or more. The CDR3 DNA sequence: TGCGCCAGCAGGAGAGGGCCTAATCAGCCCCAGCATTTT. Amino acids: CASRRGPNQPQHF. The chain combines TRBV5-1 with TRBJ1-5; D is unclear. Trimming pared 5 bases from V and 4 bases from J, leaving 10 bases between. There are 13 residues in the CDR3. The germline V gene has CDR1 SGHRS and CDR2 YFSETQ.

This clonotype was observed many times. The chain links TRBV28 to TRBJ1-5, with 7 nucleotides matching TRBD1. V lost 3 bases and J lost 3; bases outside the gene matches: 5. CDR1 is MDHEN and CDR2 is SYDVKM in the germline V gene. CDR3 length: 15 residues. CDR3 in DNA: TGTGCCAGCAGTTTTGCAGGGGGGATCAATCAGCCCCAGCATTTT. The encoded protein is CASSFAGGINQPQHF.

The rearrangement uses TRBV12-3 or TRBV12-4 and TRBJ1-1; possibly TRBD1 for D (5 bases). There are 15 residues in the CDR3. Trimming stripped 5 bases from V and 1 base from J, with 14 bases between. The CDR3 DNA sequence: TGTGCCAGCAGTCCCTTGGCAGGGCAGAACACTGAAGCTTTCTTT. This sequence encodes CASSPLAGQNTEAFF.

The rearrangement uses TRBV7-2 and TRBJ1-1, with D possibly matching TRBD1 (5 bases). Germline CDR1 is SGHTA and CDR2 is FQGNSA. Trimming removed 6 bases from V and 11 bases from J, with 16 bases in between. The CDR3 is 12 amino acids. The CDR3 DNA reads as TGTGCCAGCAGTTTGACCCTTCGGGGGGCTTTCTTT. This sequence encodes CASSLTLRGAFF.